One and the same sample provided the 22 T cell receptor beta chains below, sequenced in a study of blood T cells in healthy people across ages. A second PCR, run for about 7 to 11 cycles, used a sample-barcoded 5' primer plus a J-beta primer mix. TCRdb used MiXCR to reprocess the 5' RACE reads, holding one entry per CDR3 protein. The data hold about 1.6 million distinct CDR3 sequences, with 30% to 40% observed a single time. Source material: blood. The receptors were gathered from a woman aged 25 to 39 in good health.

In this sample, this clonotype turned up a few times. The rearrangement uses TRBV12-3 or TRBV12-4 and TRBJ2-3; D unclear. CDR3 length: 14 residues. The germline V and J ends were trimmed by 7 bases and 2 bases, with 13 bases remaining between them. The CDR3 DNA sequence: TGTGCCAGCACTTCGACTCGTTACACAGATACGCAGTATTTT. The encoded protein is CASTSTRYTDTQYF.

The gene calls are TRBV7-8 and TRBJ1-1, with D possibly TRBD1 on 6 matching bases. Germline CDR1 is SGHVS and CDR2 is FQNEAQ. The CDR3 covers 17 residues. The V end lost 5 bases, the J end lost 0 bases, and 19 bases lay between the germline ends. The DNA of the CDR3 is TGTGCCAGCAGCCCGCTTTGGGGGCAAGGGTTGAACACTGAAGCTTTCTTT. Encoded protein: CASSPLWGQGLNTEAFF.

The rearrangement uses TRBV5-6 and TRBJ2-2; no clear D. The CDR3 is 14 residues long. The V and J ends lost 4 bases and 5 bases respectively, with 12 bases between them. Germline V gives CDR1 SGHDT, CDR2 YYEEEE. CDR3 DNA sequence: TGTGCCAGCAGCCAACGGGTCGGGACCGGGGAGCTGTTTTTT. Translated, it gives CASSQRVGTGELFF.

V usage is TRBV12-3 or TRBV12-4 and J usage is TRBJ2-1; 10 bases line up with TRBD2. The V segment lost 3 bases and the J segment 8 bases; nucleotides outside the gene matches: 13. The CDR3 is made up of 17 amino acids. The CDR3 DNA reads TGTGCCAGCAGTTTTACTCCGGGACTAGCGCTATACGATGAGCAGTTCTTC. Amino acids: CASSFTPGLALYDEQFF.

The chain carries TRBV6-1 and TRBJ2-7, with 7 bases lining up with TRBD2. This CDR3 has 15 residues. J lost 0 bases, V lost 4 bases, and 6 bases had no gene match. Per germline, CDR1 MNHNS and CDR2 SASEGT. This CDR3 reads CASSGGAGYSYEQYF. In DNA form, the CDR3 reads TGTGCCAGCAGTGGAGGAGCGGGGTACTCCTACGAGCAGTACTTC.

The J gene is TRBJ1-2, the V gene TRBV6-5, with TRBD1 as a possible D gene (6 bases). Trimming cost V 1 base and J 8 bases, with 11 bases left between them. The CDR3 runs to 13 residues. Germline lookup yields CDR1 MNHEY and CDR2 SVGAGI. CDR3 bases: TGTGCCAGCAGTTACTACGGGGGCGAGGGCTACACCTTC. This sequence encodes CASSYYGGEGYTF.

V and J are TRBV28 and TRBJ2-7, with TRBD2 matching 7 bases. The V segment lost 5 bases and the J segment 0 bases; nucleotides outside the gene matches: 10. The CDR3 consists of 16 residues. Per germline, CDR1 MDHEN and CDR2 SYDVKM. For the CDR3, the DNA is TGTGCCAGCAGTCCGCCCAGCGGGGTAAGCTCCTACGAGCAGTACTTC. Residues: CASSPPSGVSSYEQYF.

This clonotype was seen a single time. A junction end diverges from the germline sequence, so it may reflect a read error. V and J are TRBV20-1 and TRBJ2-1; maybe TRBD2 (5 bases). The CDR3 is 12 residues long. Germline V gene sequence: CDR1 DFQATT, CDR2 SNEGSKA (reference sequence). In nucleotides, the CDR3 is TGCAGGGCTAGGTTCCTAGCTAGTGAGCAGTTCTTC. Protein product: CRARFLASEQFF.

This clonotype was seen once. This sequence joins TRBV3-1 and TRBJ2-3, with 9 positions matching TRBD2. CDR3 size: 16 residues. The V gene's germline CDR1 is LGHDT and CDR2 YNNKEL (reference sequence). The ends lost 2 bases at V and 0 bases at J; junction bases unmatched: 3. The DNA of the CDR3 is TGTGCCAGCAGCCAAAGCGGGGGGACCAGCACAGATACGCAGTATTTT. As protein: CASSQSGGTSTDTQYF.

The chain has TRBV28 and TRBJ2-7; TRBD2 matches 9 bases. The CDR3 consists of 17 residues. Germline CDR1 MDHEN, CDR2 SYDVKM. The V and J ends lost 4 bases and 3 bases, in that order; junction bases with no gene match: 13. CDR3 in DNA: TGTGCCAGCAGTTCCGCAGACTTAGCGGGAGATTTCTACGAGCAGTACTTC. Its protein is CASSSADLAGDFYEQYF. The complete variable domain, with remaining parts taken from reference TRBV28 and TRBJ2-7, reads DVKVTQSSRYLVKRTGEKVFLECVQDMDHENMFWYRQDPGLGLRLIYFSYDVKMKEKGDIPEGYSVSREKKERFSLILESASTNQTSMYLCASSSADLAGDFYEQYFGPGTRLTVT.

V is TRBV28 and J is TRBJ2-3, with TRBD1 matching 9 bases. Germline V CDR1 and CDR2: MDHEN, SYDVKM. The CDR3 covers 16 residues. V lost 5 bases to trimming and J lost 2 bases; unmatched junction nucleotides: 8. CDR3 loop: CASSGDRVFVTDTQYF. For the CDR3, the DNA is TGTGCCAGCAGTGGGGACAGGGTATTTGTCACAGATACGCAGTATTTT.

In this sample, this clonotype turned up a few times. The V call is TRBV7-3, the J call TRBJ2-3; D remains unclear. Trimming pared 6 bases from V and 0 bases from J, leaving 10 bases between. The CDR3 loop spans 14 amino acids. Germline V gene data show CDR1 as SGHTA and CDR2 as FQGTGA. This chain's CDR3 is CASSVGASTDTQYF. The CDR3 nucleotides read TGTGCCAGCAGTGTTGGCGCTAGCACAGATACGCAGTATTTT.

The V gene is TRBV9, the J gene TRBJ2-5; D assignment may be TRBD1 or TRBD2 (5 bases each). The closer fit of TRBJ2-7 to the DNA end suggests the J call may be wrong. CDR3 length: 15 residues. Per germline, CDR1 SGDLS and CDR2 YYNGEE. In DNA, the CDR3 is TGTGCCAGCAGCGTAGCTGAGGGCTCAGGGCACGAGCAGTACTTC. Translating it yields CASSVAEGSGHEQYF.

The gene calls are TRBV20-1 and TRBJ1-2; D not resolved. Trimming shortened V by 3 bases and J by 3 bases, and 11 bases separated the two germline ends. CDR1 is DFQATT and CDR2 is SNEGSKA in the germline V gene (reference sequence). CDR3 size: 13 residues. CDR3 loop: CSARLWADYGYTF. The CDR3, as DNA: TGCAGTGCTAGGTTATGGGCAGACTATGGCTACACCTTC.

This clonotype was seen a single time. This chain uses TRBV2 with TRBJ1-2; no clear D. CDR3 length: 12 residues. CDR1 and CDR2 (germline): SNHLY, FYNNEI. V lost 6 bases and J lost 5, with 10 bases in between. The CDR3 loop reads CASRKDKYGYTF. In DNA, the CDR3 is TGTGCCAGCAGGAAGGATAAATATGGCTACACCTTC.

The gene calls are TRBV9 and TRBJ2-3, with 11 bases lining up with TRBD2. With 4 bases clipped from V and 0 bases from J, the junction kept 10 bases outside the gene matches. Germline CDR1 SGDLS, CDR2 YYNGEE. The CDR3 contains 18 residues. The CDR3 sequence: CASSSSPGLAASTDTQYF. DNA for the CDR3: TGTGCCAGCAGCTCTAGTCCGGGACTAGCGGCTAGCACAGATACGCAGTATTTT.

V usage is TRBV4-1 and J usage is TRBJ2-1, with D perhaps TRBD1 or TRBD2 (5 bases each). The CDR3 is made up of 20 amino acids. From germline, CDR1 is MGHRA and CDR2 YSYEKL. V lost 4 bases and J lost 4, with 29 bases in between. The CDR3, as DNA: TGCGCCAGCAGCCTCTTCGGGACCTTTGTGTCGATCCTTATTTACAATGAGCAGTTCTTC. It translates to CASSLFGTFVSILIYNEQFF.

The table lists this clonotype with many counts. The rearrangement uses TRBV11-2 and TRBJ2-3, with D unresolved. V lost 7 bases and J lost 0, with 11 bases in between. CDR1 SGHAT and CDR2 FQNNGV come from the germline V gene. The CDR3 is 14 amino acids. The CDR3 region has the DNA TGTGCCAGCAAGCCGGGCCCGAGCACAGATACGCAGTATTTT. Translated, it gives CASKPGPSTDTQYF.

V usage is TRBV20-1 and J usage is TRBJ2-5; no firm D call. The germline V gene has CDR1 DFQATT and CDR2 SNEGSKA (reference sequence). CDR3 length equals 12 residues. Between the trimmed V and J ends, which lost 6 bases and 3 bases, there was a span of 11 bases. CDR3 sequence: CSASKRKETQYF. The CDR3 DNA reads TGCAGTGCAAGCAAAAGGAAAGAGACCCAGTACTTC.

The rearrangement uses TRBV27 and TRBJ2-2; 11 nucleotides line up with TRBD1. Trimming took 6 bases from V and 6 from J; bases not matched to a gene: 24. CDR1 is MNHEY and CDR2 is SMNVEV in the germline V gene (reference sequence). The CDR3 consists of 21 residues. CDR3 in amino acids: CASSRAGQGGHPGGRAGELFF. The DNA for the CDR3 is TGTGCCAGCAGCCGAGCGGGACAGGGGGGTCATCCGGGAGGAAGGGCCGGGGAGCTGTTTTTT.

In this sample, this clonotype turned up a few times. The rearrangement uses TRBV13 and TRBJ2-7, with 9 bases aligning to TRBD1. The CDR3 is made up of 14 amino acids. V was pared by 4 bases and J by 5 bases, with 6 bases of the junction left unmatched. Germline CDR1 reads PRHDT; CDR2 reads FYEKMQ (reference sequence). DNA for the CDR3: TGTGCCAGCAGCTCGAGACAGGGGGACCACGAGCAGTACTTC. It encodes CASSSRQGDHEQYF.

The chain is built from TRBV9 and TRBJ2-5, with 9 bases matching TRBD2. Germline CDR1 SGDLS, CDR2 YYNGEE. Unmatched junction bases numbered 10, after V lost 2 bases and J lost 5 bases. The CDR3 runs to 16 residues. The CDR3 DNA reads TGTGCCAGCAGCGTGGGCGGGGGGGCCAATACGGAGACCCAGTACTTC. Translated: CASSVGGGANTETQYF.